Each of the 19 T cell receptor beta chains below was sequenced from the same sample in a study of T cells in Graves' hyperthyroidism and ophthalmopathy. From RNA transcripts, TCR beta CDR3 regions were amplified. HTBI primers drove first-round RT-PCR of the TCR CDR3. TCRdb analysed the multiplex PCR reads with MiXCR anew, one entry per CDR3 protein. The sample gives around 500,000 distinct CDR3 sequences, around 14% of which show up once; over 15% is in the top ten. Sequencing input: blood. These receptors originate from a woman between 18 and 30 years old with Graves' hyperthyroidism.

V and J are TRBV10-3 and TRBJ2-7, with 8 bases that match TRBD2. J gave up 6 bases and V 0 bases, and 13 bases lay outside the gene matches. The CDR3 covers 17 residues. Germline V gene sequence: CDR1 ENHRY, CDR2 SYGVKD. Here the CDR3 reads CAISESTSGRGLFEQYV. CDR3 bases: TGTGCCATCAGTGAGTCGACGAGCGGGAGAGGGTTGTTCGAGCAGTACGTC.

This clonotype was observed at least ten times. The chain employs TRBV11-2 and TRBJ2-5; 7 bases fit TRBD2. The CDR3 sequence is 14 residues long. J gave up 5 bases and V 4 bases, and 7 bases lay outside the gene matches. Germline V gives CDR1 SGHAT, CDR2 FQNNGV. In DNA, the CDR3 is TGTGCCAGCAGCTCGGGGGGAGGGGAGGAGACCCAGTACTTC. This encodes CASSSGGGEETQYF.

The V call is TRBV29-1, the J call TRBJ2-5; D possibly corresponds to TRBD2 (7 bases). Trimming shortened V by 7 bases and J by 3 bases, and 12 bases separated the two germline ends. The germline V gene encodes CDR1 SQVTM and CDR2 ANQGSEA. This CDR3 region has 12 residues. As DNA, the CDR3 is TGCAGCGGCAGGGGAGGGGAAGAGACCCAGTACTTC. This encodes CSGRGGEETQYF.

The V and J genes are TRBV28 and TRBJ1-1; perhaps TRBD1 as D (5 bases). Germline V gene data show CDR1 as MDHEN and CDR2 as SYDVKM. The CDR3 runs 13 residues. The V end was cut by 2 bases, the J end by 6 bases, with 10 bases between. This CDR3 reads CASSLGGIAEAFF. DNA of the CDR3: TGTGCCAGCAGTTTAGGGGGTATCGCTGAAGCTTTCTTT. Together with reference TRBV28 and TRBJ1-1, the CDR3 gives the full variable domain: DVKVTQSSRYLVKRTGEKVFLECVQDMDHENMFWYRQDPGLGLRLIYFSYDVKMKEKGDIPEGYSVSREKKERFSLILESASTNQTSMYLCASSLGGIAEAFFGQGTRLTVV.

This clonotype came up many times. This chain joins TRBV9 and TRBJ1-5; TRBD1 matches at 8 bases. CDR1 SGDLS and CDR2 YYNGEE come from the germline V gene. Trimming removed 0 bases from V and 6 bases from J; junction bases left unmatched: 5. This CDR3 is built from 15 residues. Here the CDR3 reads CASSVAGGAGQPQHF. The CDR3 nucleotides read TGTGCCAGCAGCGTAGCAGGGGGCGCGGGTCAGCCCCAGCATTTT.

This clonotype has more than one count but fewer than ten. Written as DNA, the CDR3 is TGTGCCAGCAGTTACTCTTCCAGAATGAACACTGAAGCTTTCTTT. Translation: CASSYSSRMNTEAFF. The chain is built from TRBV6-6 and TRBJ1-1, with D unclear. Germline loops: CDR1 MNHNY, CDR2 SVGAGI (reference sequence). V was shortened by 0 bases and J by 0 bases, with 8 bases between the two germline ends. The CDR3 length is 15 residues.

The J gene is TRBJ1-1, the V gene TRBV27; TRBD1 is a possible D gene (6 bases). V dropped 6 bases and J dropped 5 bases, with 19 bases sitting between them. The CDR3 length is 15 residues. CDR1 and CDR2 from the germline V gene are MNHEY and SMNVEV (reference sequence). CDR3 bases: TGTGCCAGCAGAAACAACTTACAGGGAGGGACTGAAGCTTTCTTT. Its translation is CASRNNLQGGTEAFF.

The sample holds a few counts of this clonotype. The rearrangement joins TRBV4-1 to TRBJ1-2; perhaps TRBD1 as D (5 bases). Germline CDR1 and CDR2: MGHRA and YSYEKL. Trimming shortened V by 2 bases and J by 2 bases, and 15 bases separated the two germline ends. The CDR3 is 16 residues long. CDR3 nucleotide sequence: TGCGCCAGCAGCCAAAAACCGGGCAGGGACAACTATGGCTACACCTTC. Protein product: CASSQKPGRDNYGYTF.

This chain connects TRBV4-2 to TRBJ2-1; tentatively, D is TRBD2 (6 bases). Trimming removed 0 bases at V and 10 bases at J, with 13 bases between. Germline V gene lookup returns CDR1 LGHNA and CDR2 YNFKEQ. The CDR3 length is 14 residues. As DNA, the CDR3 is TGTGCCAGCAGCCAAGACAGTAGCGGTAGGGAGCAGTTCTTC. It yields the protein CASSQDSSGREQFF.

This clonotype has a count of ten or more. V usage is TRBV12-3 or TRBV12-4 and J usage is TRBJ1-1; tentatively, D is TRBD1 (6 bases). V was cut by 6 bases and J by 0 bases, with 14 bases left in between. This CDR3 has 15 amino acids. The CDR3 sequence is CASSRQEAMNTEAFF. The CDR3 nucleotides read TGTGCCAGCAGCCGACAGGAGGCCATGAACACTGAAGCTTTCTTT.

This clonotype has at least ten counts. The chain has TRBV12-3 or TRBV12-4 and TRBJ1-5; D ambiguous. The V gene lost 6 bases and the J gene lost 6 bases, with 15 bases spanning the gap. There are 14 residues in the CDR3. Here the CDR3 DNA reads TGTGCCAGCAGCCGGACGGCGGCCAGTCAGCCCCAGCATTTT. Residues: CASSRTAASQPQHF.

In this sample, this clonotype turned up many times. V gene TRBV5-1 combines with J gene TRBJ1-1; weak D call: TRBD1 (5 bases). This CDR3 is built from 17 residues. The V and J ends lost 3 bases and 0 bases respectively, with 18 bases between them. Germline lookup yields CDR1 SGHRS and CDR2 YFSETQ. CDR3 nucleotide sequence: TGCGCCAGCAGCTCACTTGCCGGTTCAGGGATGAACACTGAAGCTTTCTTT. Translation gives CASSSLAGSGMNTEAFF.

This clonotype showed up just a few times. CDR3 protein: CASTSGTGSKPQHF. Here the CDR3 DNA reads TGTGCCAGCACCTCGGGGACAGGGTCAAAGCCCCAGCATTTT. The chain combines TRBV7-9 with TRBJ1-5, with 9 nucleotides matching TRBD1. Per the germline V gene, CDR1 is SEHNR and CDR2 is FQNEAQ (reference sequence). Trimming cost V 7 bases and J 8 bases; bases outside gene matches: 9. The CDR3 totals 14 residues.

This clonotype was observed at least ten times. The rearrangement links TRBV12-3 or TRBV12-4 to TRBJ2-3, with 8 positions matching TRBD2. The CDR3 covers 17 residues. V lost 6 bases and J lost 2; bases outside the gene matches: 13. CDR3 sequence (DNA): TGTGCCAGCAGGACTCTAAGCGGGACTAGGTACACAGATACGCAGTATTTT. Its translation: CASRTLSGTRYTDTQYF.

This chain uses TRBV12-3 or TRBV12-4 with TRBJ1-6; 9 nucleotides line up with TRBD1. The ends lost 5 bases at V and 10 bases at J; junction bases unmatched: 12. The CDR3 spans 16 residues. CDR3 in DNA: TGTGCCAGCAGTCCCCCGGACAGGGGAGGGAGCTCACCCCTCCACTTT. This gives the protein CASSPPDRGGSSPLHF.

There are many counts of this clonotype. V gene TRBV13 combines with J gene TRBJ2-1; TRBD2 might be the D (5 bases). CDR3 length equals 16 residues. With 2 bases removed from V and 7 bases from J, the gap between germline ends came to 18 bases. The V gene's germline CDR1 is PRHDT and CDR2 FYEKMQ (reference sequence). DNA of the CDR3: TGTGCCAGCAGCTTAAGGAGCGGAGCCCCATGGAATGAGCAGTTCTTC. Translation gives CASSLRSGAPWNEQFF.

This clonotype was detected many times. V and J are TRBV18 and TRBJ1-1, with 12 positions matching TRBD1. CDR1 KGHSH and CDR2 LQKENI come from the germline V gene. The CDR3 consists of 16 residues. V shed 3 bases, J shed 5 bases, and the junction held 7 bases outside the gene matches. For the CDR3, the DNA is TGTGCCAGCTCACCTGGGACAGGGGGCGCCGAAACTGAAGCTTTCTTT. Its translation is CASSPGTGGAETEAFF.

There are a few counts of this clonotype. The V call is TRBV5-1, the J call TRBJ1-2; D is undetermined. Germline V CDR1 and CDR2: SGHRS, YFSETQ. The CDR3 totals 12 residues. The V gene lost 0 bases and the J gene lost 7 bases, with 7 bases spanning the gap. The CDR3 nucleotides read TGCGCCAGCAGCTTGGCAACAAGTGGCTACACCTTC. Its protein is CASSLATSGYTF.

The CDR3 coding sequence is TGCGCCAGCACATTTAGTGACTGGTCCGGCGGGGGAGCGACGTTCTTC. Protein product: CASTFSDWSGGGATFF. The chain uses TRBV5-1 and TRBJ2-1; TRBD2 matches at 7 bases. The germline gives CDR1 SGHRS, CDR2 YFSETQ. This CDR3 comprises 16 residues. Trimming at V came to 6 bases and at J to 15 bases, leaving 24 bases not matched to a gene.